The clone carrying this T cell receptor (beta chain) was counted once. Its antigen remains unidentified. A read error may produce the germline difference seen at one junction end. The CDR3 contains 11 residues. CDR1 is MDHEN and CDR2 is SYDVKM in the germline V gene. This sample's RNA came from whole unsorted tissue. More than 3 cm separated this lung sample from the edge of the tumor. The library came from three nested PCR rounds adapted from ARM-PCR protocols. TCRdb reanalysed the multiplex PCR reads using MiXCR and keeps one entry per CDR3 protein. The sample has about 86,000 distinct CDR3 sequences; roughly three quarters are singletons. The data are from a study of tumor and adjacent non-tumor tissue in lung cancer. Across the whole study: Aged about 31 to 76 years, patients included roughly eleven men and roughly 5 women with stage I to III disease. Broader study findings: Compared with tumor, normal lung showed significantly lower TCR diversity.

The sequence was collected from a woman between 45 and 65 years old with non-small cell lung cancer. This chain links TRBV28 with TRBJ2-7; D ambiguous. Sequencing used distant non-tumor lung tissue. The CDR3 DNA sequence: TGTGGCAGCAAAGCAGACTACGAGCAGTACTTC. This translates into CGSKADYEQYF.